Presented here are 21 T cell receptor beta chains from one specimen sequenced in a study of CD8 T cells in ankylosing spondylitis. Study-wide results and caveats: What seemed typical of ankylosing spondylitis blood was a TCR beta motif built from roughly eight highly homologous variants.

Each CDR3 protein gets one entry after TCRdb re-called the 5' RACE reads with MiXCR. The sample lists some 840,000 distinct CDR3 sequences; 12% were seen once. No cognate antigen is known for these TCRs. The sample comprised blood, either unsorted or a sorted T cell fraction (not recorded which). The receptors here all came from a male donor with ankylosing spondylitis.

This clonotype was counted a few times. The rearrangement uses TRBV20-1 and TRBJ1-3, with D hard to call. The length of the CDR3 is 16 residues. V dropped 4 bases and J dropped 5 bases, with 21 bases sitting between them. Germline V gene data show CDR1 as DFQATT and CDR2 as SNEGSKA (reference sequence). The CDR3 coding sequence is TGCAGTGCTAACTCCCCGGAGAGCCGGGTTAGAAACACCATATATTTT. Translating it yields CSANSPESRVRNTIYF.

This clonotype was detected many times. The CDR3 region has the DNA TGTGCCAGCAGTTACTCAGAAAACACTGAAGCTTTCTTT. This codes for CASSYSENTEAFF. The chain links TRBV6-5 to TRBJ1-1; unclear D gene. This CDR3 region has 13 residues. Germline V CDR1 and CDR2: MNHEY, SVGAGI. Trimming took off 0 bases at V and 2 bases at J, with 4 bases between the two ends.

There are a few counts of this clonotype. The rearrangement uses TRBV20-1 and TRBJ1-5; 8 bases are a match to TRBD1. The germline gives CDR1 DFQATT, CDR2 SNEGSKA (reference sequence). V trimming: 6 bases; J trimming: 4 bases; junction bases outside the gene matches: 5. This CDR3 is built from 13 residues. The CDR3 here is CSATGQENQPQHF. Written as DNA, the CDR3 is TGCAGTGCAACGGGACAGGAAAATCAGCCCCAGCATTTT.

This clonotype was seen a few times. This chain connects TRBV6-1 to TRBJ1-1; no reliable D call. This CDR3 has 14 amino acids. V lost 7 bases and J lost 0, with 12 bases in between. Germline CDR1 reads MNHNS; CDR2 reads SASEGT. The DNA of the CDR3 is TGTGCCAGCACCAGGCCGGGGTTGAACACTGAAGCTTTCTTT. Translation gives CASTRPGLNTEAFF.

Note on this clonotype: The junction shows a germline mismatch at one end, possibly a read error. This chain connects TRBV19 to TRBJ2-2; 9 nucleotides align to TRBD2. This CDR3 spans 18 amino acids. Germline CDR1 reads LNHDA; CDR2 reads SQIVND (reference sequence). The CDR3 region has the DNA TGTGCCAGTAGTCTAGACCCTAGCGGGACCTTTGACACCGGGGAGCTGTTTTTT. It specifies CASSLDPSGTFDTGELFF.

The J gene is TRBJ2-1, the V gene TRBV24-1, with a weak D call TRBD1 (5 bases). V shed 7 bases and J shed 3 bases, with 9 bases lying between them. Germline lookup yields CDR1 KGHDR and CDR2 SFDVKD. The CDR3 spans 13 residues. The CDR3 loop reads CATSYRSYNEQFF. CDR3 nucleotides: TGTGCCACCAGCTACAGGAGCTACAATGAGCAGTTCTTC.

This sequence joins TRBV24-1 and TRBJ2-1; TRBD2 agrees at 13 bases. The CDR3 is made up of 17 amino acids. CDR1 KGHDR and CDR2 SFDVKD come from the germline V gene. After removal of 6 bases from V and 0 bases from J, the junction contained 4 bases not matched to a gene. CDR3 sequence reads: CATSPTSGRASYNEQFF. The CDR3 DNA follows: TGTGCCACCAGTCCCACTAGCGGGAGGGCCTCCTACAATGAGCAGTTCTTC.

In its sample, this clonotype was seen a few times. In nucleotides, the CDR3 is TGTGCCAGCAGGGGACAGGAAAGCTCACCCCTCCACTTT. Protein: CASRGQESSPLHF. The V call is TRBV12-3 or TRBV12-4, the J call TRBJ1-6; 8 bases are a match to TRBD1. CDR3 length: 13 residues. V lost 6 bases to trimming and J lost 10 bases; unmatched junction nucleotides: 5.

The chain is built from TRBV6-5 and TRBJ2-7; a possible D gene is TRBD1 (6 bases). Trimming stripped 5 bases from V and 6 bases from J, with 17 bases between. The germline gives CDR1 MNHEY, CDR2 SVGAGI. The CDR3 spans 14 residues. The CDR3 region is CASSTDGPRGEQYF. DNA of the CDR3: TGTGCCAGCAGTACCGACGGGCCCAGGGGCGAGCAGTACTTC.

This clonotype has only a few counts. The CDR3, as DNA: TGCAGTGCTAGCCCCGGACATAGCAATCAGCCCCAGCATTTT. Protein sequence: CSASPGHSNQPQHF. The J gene is TRBJ1-5, the V gene TRBV20-1; D possibly corresponds to TRBD1 (5 bases). This CDR3 comprises 14 residues. Between the trimmed V and J ends, which lost 3 bases and 0 bases, there was a span of 9 bases. CDR1 is DFQATT and CDR2 is SNEGSKA in the germline V gene (reference sequence).

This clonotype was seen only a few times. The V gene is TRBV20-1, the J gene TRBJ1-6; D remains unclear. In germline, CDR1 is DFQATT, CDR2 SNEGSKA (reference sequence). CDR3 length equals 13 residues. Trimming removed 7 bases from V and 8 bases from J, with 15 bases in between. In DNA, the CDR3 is TGCAGTGTACGCCGGCCAAGAGATTCACCCCTCCACTTT. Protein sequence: CSVRRPRDSPLHF.

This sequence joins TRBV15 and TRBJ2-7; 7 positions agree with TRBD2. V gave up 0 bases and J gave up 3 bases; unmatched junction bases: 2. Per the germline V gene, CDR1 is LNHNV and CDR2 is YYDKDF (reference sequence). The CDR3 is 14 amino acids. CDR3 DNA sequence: TGTGCCACCAGCAGAGATTCGGGGGGCTACGAGCAGTACTTC. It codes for CATSRDSGGYEQYF. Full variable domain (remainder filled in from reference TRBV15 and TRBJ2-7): DAMVIQNPRYQVTQFGKPVTLSCSQTLNHNVMYWYQQKSSQAPKLLFHYYDKDFNNEADTPDNFQSRRPNTSFCFLDIRSPGLGDTAMYLCATSRDSGGYEQYFGPGTRLTVT.

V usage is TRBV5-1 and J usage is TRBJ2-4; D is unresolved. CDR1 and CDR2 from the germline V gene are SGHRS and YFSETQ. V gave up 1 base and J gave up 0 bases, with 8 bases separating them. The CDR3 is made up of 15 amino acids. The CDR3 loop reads CASSLSTVAKNIQYF. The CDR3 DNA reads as TGCGCCAGCAGCTTGAGTACGGTAGCCAAAAACATTCAGTACTTC.

The CDR3 loop reads CSVALRLIQETQYF. Written as DNA, the CDR3 is TGCAGCGTTGCGTTGCGCCTTATCCAAGAGACCCAGTACTTC. The V and J genes are TRBV29-1 and TRBJ2-5; D call uncertain. V lost 4 bases to trimming and J lost 1 base, with 13 bases between them. Germline V gene lookup returns CDR1 SQVTM and CDR2 ANQGSEA. The CDR3 has 14 residues. Full variable domain (outside the CDR3, taken from reference TRBV29-1 and TRBJ2-5): SAVISQKPSRDICQRGTSLTIQCQVDSQVTMMFWYRQQPGQSLTLIATANQGSEATYESGFVIDKFPISRPNLTFSTLTVSNMSPEDSSIYLCSVALRLIQETQYFGPGTRLLVL.

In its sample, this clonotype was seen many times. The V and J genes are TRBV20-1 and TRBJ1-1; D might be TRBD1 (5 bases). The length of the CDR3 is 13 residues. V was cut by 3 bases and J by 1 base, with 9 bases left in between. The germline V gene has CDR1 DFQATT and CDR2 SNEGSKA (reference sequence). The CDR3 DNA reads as TGCAGTGCTAGCAGGGACTCGAACACTGAAGCTTTCTTT. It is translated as CSASRDSNTEAFF.

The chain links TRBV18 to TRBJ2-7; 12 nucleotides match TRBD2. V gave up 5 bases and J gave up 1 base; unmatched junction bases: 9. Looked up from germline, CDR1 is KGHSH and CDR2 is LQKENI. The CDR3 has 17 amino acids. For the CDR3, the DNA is TGTGCCAGCTCAGCGGGGACTAGCGGGTTTCGGTCCTACGAGCAGTACTTC. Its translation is CASSAGTSGFRSYEQYF.

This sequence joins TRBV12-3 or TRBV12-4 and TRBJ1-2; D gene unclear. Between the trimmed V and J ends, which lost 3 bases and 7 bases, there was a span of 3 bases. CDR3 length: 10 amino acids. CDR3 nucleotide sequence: TGTGCCAGCAGTTTTTTTGGCTACACCTTC. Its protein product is CASSFFGYTF.

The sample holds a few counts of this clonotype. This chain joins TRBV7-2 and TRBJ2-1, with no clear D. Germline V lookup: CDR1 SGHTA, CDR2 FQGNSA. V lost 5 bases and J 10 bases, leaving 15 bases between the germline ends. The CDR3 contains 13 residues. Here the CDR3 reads CASSPTKGLEQFF. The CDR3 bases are TGTGCCAGCAGCCCCACCAAAGGGCTAGAGCAGTTCTTC. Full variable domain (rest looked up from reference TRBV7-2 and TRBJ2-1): GAGVSQSPSNKVTEKGKDVELRCDPISGHTALYWYRQSLGQGLEFLIYFQGNSAPDKSGLPSDRFSAERTGGSVSTLTIQRTQQEDSAVYLCASSPTKGLEQFFGPGTRLTVL.

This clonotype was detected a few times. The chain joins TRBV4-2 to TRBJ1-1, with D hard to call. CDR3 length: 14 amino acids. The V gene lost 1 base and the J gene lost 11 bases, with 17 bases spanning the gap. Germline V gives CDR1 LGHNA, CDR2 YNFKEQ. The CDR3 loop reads CASSQGVTAMGAFF. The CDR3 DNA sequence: TGTGCCAGCAGCCAAGGAGTCACCGCTATGGGGGCTTTCTTT.

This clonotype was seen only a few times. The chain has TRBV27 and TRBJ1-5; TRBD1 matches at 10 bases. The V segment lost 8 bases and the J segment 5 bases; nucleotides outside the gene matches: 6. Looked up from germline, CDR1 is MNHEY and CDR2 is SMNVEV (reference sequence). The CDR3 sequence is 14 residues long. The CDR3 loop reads CASGRQGADQPQHF. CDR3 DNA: TGTGCCAGCGGAAGACAGGGGGCAGATCAGCCCCAGCATTTT.

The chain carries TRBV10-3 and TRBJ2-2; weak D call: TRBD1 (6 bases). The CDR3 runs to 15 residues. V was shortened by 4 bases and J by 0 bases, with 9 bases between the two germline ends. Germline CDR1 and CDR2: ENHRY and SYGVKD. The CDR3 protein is CAISAQGTNTGELFF. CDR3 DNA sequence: TGTGCCATCAGTGCTCAGGGGACGAACACCGGGGAGCTGTTTTTT.